A single sample gave rise to the 22 T cell receptor beta chains below, sequenced in a study of T cell responses to AZD1222 COVID-19 vaccine. Sequenced by immunoSEQ multiplex PCR; TCRdb stores in-frame clones only, minus some. Found here are some 60,000 clones, around 80% of them singletons; the top ten hold roughly 4%. The sequencing used peripheral blood, collected 28 days after the second AZD1222 dose. All receptors derive from an adult who received the AZD1222 COVID-19 vaccine.

This chain connects TRBV19 to TRBJ1-1; D remains unclear. The CDR3 contains 14 residues. Germline CDR1 reads LNHDA; CDR2 reads SQIVND (reference sequence). Trimming stripped 6 bases from V and 4 bases from J, with 15 bases between. CDR3 sequence (DNA): TGTGCCAGTAGCTACAGTTTATTGGGCACTGAAGCTTTCTTT. Translated: CASSYSLLGTEAFF.

As regards this clone: This same CDR3 is encoded by further DNA sequences in the sample. The gene calls are TRBV15 and TRBJ1-5; TRBD1 is a possible D gene (5 bases). Trimming removed 0 bases at V and 0 bases at J, with 12 bases between. Looked up from germline, CDR1 is LNHNV and CDR2 is YYDKDF (reference sequence). The CDR3 runs to 17 residues. The CDR3 bases are TGTGCCACCAGCAGAGATGGGGCAGGCTATAGCAATCAGCCCCAGCATTTT. Encoded protein: CATSRDGAGYSNQPQHF.

The chain recombines TRBV19 with TRBJ2-7; D is possibly TRBD1 or TRBD2 (5 bases each). Between the trimmed V and J ends, which lost 3 bases and 3 bases, there was a span of 15 bases. Germline loops: CDR1 LNHDA, CDR2 SQIVND (reference sequence). This CDR3 region has 15 residues. For the CDR3, the DNA is TGTGCCAGTAGTATCGCTGGAGGACAATTCTACGAGCAGTACTTC. Its protein is CASSIAGGQFYEQYF.

The chain carries TRBV7-9 and TRBJ1-2; maybe TRBD1 (5 bases). The CDR3 spans 12 residues. The V end lost 5 bases, the J end lost 6 bases, and 10 bases lay between the germline ends. Germline CDR1 is SEHNR and CDR2 is FQNEAQ (reference sequence). DNA of the CDR3: TGTGCCAGCAGCCTGACAGCCGATGGCTACACCTTC. Its translation: CASSLTADGYTF.

The rearrangement links TRBV6-5 to TRBJ2-7; D not resolved. The CDR3 length is 13 residues. V lost 7 bases to trimming and J lost 2 bases, with 12 bases between them. The germline gives CDR1 MNHEY, CDR2 SVGAGI. The CDR3 nucleotides read TGTGCCAGCACCCAAGACTTAACCTACGAGCAGTACTTC. Translation gives CASTQDLTYEQYF.

V is TRBV7-9 and J is TRBJ1-2, with 10 bases lining up with TRBD1. The J segment lost 4 bases and the V segment lost 3 bases, leaving 11 bases of the junction unmatched. The CDR3 extends over 17 amino acids. CDR1 is SEHNR, CDR2 FQNEAQ, per germline (reference sequence). The CDR3 DNA follows: TGTGCCAGCAGCTTTATTCCGGGACAGGGGAATTTCTATGGCTACACCTTC. It codes for CASSFIPGQGNFYGYTF.

V gene TRBV28 combines with J gene TRBJ1-2; no clear D. Trimming cost V 3 bases and J 3 bases, with 8 bases left between them. The germline V gene has CDR1 MDHEN and CDR2 SYDVKM. The CDR3 loop spans 13 amino acids. CDR3 bases: TGTGCCAGCAGTTTTTGGTGGTACTATGGCTACACCTTC. Translating it yields CASSFWWYYGYTF.

The chain couples TRBV9 to TRBJ1-4; D call uncertain. CDR1 and CDR2 from the germline V gene are SGDLS and YYNGEE. This CDR3 is 15 amino acids long. The V and J ends lost 4 bases and 0 bases respectively, with 10 bases between them. CDR3 amino acids: CASSPGVTTNEKLFF. The CDR3 DNA is TGTGCCAGCAGCCCTGGGGTGACAACTAATGAAAAACTGTTTTTT.

The rearrangement uses TRBV9 and TRBJ2-7; TRBD2 matches 9 bases. V trimming: 3 bases; J trimming: 5 bases; junction bases outside the gene matches: 9. This CDR3 is 15 amino acids long. Germline V CDR1 and CDR2: SGDLS, YYNGEE. CDR3 sequence (DNA): TGTGCCAGCAGCGAATCGAGCGGGGGGAAAGACGAGCAGTACTTC. This sequence encodes CASSESSGGKDEQYF.

The CDR3 DNA reads TGTGCCAGCAGCTTGGGGGGAGCCAGGGGCCGCGAGCAGTACTTC. Its translation: CASSLGGARGREQYF. The V and J genes are TRBV5-4 and TRBJ2-7, with a possible D match to TRBD1 (6 bases). Germline CDR1 reads SGHNT; CDR2 reads YYREEE (reference sequence). This CDR3 contains 15 residues. V lost 0 bases, J lost 6 bases, and 16 bases lay in between.

This clone has only one observation. The chain uses TRBV5-4 and TRBJ1-4, with no clear D. Trimming stripped 3 bases from V and 4 bases from J, with 16 bases between. Germline V gives CDR1 SGHNT, CDR2 YYREEE (reference sequence). CDR3 length equals 16 residues. Here the CDR3 DNA reads TGTGCCAGCAGCTCCCAAGCGGGCGGGGTTAATGAAAAACTGTTTTTT. It translates to CASSSQAGGVNEKLFF.

V usage is TRBV18 and J usage is TRBJ2-7; perhaps D is TRBD1 or TRBD2 (6 bases each). Trimming shortened V by 5 bases and J by 6 bases, and 17 bases separated the two germline ends. The CDR3 spans 14 residues. Looked up from germline, CDR1 is KGHSH and CDR2 is LQKENI. The CDR3 loop reads CASSGRRRGTEQYF. For the CDR3, the DNA is TGTGCCAGCTCAGGACGGCGGAGGGGGACCGAGCAGTACTTC.

V usage is TRBV24-1 and J usage is TRBJ2-6; a weak D match, TRBD2 (5 bases). Trimming took off 2 bases at V and 1 base at J, with 8 bases between the two ends. The CDR3 has 16 amino acids. Germline V gene sequence: CDR1 KGHDR, CDR2 SFDVKD. CDR3 nucleotide sequence: TGTGCCACCAGTGATTCGAGGGATTCTGGGGCCAACGTCCTGACTTTC. Protein: CATSDSRDSGANVLTF.

This chain connects TRBV11-1 to TRBJ2-7; D is tentatively TRBD1 or TRBD2 (7 bases each). The CDR3 totals 16 residues. The ends were cut back, 5 bases at V and 0 bases at J, with 17 bases in the middle. Per germline, CDR1 SGHAT and CDR2 FQDESV (reference sequence). The CDR3 is CASSLGGPGGSYEQYF. CDR3 nucleotide sequence: TGTGCCAGCAGCCTCGGGGGGCCAGGGGGCTCCTACGAGCAGTACTTC.

This rearrangement joins TRBV12-5 to TRBJ1-5; no clear D. The CDR3 totals 13 residues. Germline assignment: CDR1 LGHNT and CDR2 FRNRAP. Trimming cost V 1 base and J 5 bases, with 6 bases left between them. The CDR3 bases are TGTGCTAGTGGTTTGGAGCCGGATCAGCCCCAGCATTTT. It specifies CASGLEPDQPQHF.

V gene TRBV5-1 combines with J gene TRBJ1-3, with 7 bases fitting TRBD1. The V gene's germline CDR1 is SGHRS and CDR2 YFSETQ. Unmatched junction bases numbered 6, after V lost 0 bases and J lost 3 bases. The CDR3 sequence is 16 residues long. The CDR3 region is CASSLVEGAGGNTIYF. The CDR3 DNA follows: TGCGCCAGCAGCTTGGTGGAGGGGGCTGGTGGAAACACCATATATTTT.

The chain links TRBV28 to TRBJ2-1; D tentatively reads TRBD1 or TRBD2 (5 bases each). The ends were cut back, 1 base at V and 8 bases at J, with 18 bases in the middle. Germline-derived CDR1 and CDR2 are MDHEN and SYDVKM. CDR3 size: 16 residues. The CDR3 bases are TGTGCCAGCAGTTTATTAAGAGGGCAGGGATATTATGAGCAGTTCTTC. This sequence encodes CASSLLRGQGYYEQFF.

The V call is TRBV5-1, the J call TRBJ2-5; D is undetermined. CDR1 and CDR2 from the germline V gene are SGHRS and YFSETQ. V was trimmed by 0 bases and J by 6 bases, leaving 15 bases between them. This CDR3 has 15 amino acids. Written as DNA, the CDR3 is TGCGCCAGCAGCTTGGGGCAGAGAGTAGGGAAGACCCAGTACTTC. It encodes CASSLGQRVGKTQYF.

This CDR3 reads CASSLIAGLNTEAFF. The CDR3 nucleotides read TGTGCCAGCAGCTTAATAGCGGGATTGAACACTGAAGCTTTCTTT. The V call is TRBV11-3, the J call TRBJ1-1, with D unclear. In germline, CDR1 is SGHNT, CDR2 YENEEA. This CDR3 has 15 amino acids. V was cut by 2 bases and J by 0 bases, with 10 bases left in between.

This clone was counted only a few times. The V and J genes are TRBV14 and TRBJ1-3; no firm D call. The CDR3 has 15 amino acids. CDR1 is SGHDN, CDR2 FVKESK, per germline. V shed 4 bases and J shed 0 bases, with 10 bases lying between them. The CDR3 region is CASSPGPFSGNTIYF. In nucleotides, the CDR3 is TGTGCCAGCAGCCCTGGTCCTTTCTCTGGAAACACCATATATTTT. The whole variable domain, filled in from reference TRBV14 and TRBJ1-3, reads EAGVTQFPSHSVIEKGQTVTLRCDPISGHDNLYWYRRVMGKEIKFLLHFVKESKQDESGMPNNRFLAERTGGTYSTLKVQPAELEDSGVYFCASSPGPFSGNTIYFGEGSWLTVV.

The chain employs TRBV7-2 and TRBJ1-2; D is possibly TRBD1 (5 bases). The CDR3 is made up of 14 amino acids. V shed 4 bases and J shed 5 bases, with 14 bases lying between them. CDR1 SGHTA and CDR2 FQGNSA come from the germline V gene. The CDR3 DNA sequence: TGTGCCAGCAGCTGGTCGGGGGACGTTTATGGCTACACCTTC. It codes for CASSWSGDVYGYTF.

This clone was observed a few times. V and J are TRBV4-3 and TRBJ1-6; the match to TRBD1 covers 8 bases. Per germline, CDR1 LGHNA and CDR2 YSLEER. The CDR3 is made up of 15 amino acids. The J segment lost 7 bases and the V segment lost 2 bases, leaving 4 bases of the junction unmatched. The CDR3 DNA sequence: TGCGCCAGCAGCCAATTGGACAGGGACAATTCACCCCTCCACTTT. This gives the protein CASSQLDRDNSPLHF.